Described below is a single T cell receptor beta chain sequence and its context. Its antigen remains unidentified. The library targeted TCRbeta and was prepared with unique molecular identifiers. Each CDR3 protein is one row after TCRdb ran MiXCR on the PCR reads. Here the sample spans almost 250,000 distinct CDR3 sequences, under 30% being singletons. The sample originates from a study of T-cell reconstitution after alpha-beta-depleted transplantation in children. Study results and limitations: Expanded graft clones, several hundred of them, were reportedly the source of alpha-beta T cells about two months after transplant. Newly produced T cells mostly provided counts and TCRbeta diversity after one year, as hyperexpanded clones declined.

The CDR3 loop spans 13 amino acids. CDR1 is SQVTM, CDR2 ANQGSEA, per germline. Trimming cost V 1 base and J 4 bases; bases outside gene matches: 0. Sequenced material: PBMCs, taken before TCRalphabeta/CD19-depleted stem cell transplant. This sequence originates from a girl aged 2 to 10 with Fanconi anemia, due to receive a stem cell transplant. V is TRBV29-1 and J is TRBJ2-3, with 9 bases fitting TRBD1. The CDR3 loop reads CSVEGTGADTQYF. DNA for the CDR3: TGCAGCGTTGAAGGGACAGGGGCAGATACGCAGTATTTT.